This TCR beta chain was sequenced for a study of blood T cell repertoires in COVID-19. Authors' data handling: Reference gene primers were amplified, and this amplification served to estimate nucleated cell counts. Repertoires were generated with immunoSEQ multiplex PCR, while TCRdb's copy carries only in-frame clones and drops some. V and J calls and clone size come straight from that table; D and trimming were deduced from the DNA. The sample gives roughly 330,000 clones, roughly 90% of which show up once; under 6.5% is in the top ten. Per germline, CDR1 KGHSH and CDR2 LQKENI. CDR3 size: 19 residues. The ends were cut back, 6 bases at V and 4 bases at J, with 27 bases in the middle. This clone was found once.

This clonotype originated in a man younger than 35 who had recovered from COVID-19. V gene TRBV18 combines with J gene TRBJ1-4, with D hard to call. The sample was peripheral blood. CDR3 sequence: CASSYQAESIPTFNEKLFF. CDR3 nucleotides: TGTGCCAGCTCGTACCAGGCCGAGTCCATCCCAACCTTTAATGAAAAACTGTTTTTT.